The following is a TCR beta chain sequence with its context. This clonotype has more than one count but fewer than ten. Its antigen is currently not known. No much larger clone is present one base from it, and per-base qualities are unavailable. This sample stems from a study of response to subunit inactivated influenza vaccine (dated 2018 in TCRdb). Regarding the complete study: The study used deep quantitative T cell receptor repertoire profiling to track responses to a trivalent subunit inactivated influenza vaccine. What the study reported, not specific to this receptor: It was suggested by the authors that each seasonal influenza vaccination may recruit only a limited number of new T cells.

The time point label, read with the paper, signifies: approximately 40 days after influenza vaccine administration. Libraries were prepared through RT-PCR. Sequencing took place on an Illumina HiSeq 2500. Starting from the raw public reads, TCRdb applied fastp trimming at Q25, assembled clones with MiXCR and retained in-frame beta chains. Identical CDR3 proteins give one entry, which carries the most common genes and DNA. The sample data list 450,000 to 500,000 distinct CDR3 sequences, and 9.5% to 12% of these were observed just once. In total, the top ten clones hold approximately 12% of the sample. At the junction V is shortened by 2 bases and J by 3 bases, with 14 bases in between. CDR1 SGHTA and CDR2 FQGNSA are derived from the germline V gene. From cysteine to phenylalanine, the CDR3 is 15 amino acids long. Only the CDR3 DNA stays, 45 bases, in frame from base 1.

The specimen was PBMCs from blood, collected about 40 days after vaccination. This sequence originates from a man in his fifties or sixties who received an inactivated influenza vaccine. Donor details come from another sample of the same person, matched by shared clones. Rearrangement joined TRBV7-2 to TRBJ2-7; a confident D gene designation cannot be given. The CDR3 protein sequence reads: CASSLLIGFIYEQYF. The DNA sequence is TGTGCCAGCAGCTTATTGATCGGGTTTATCTACGAGCAGTACTTC. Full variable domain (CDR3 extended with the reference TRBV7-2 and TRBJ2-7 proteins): GAGVSQSPSNKVTEKGKDVELRCDPISGHTALYWYRQSLGQGLEFLIYFQGNSAPDKSGLPSDRFSAERTGGSVSTLTIQRTQQEDSAVYLCASSLLIGFIYEQYFGPGTRLTVT.